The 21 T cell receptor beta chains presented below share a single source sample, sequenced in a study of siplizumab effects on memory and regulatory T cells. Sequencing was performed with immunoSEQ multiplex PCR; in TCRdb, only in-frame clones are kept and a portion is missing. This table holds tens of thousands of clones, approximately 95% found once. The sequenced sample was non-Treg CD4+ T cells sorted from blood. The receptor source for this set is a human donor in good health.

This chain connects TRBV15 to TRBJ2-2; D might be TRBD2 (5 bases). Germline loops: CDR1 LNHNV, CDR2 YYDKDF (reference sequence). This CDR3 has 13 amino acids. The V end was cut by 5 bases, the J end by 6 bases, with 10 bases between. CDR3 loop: CATSPPGSGELFF. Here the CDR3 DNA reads TGTGCCACCAGCCCTCCGGGATCCGGGGAGCTGTTTTTT.

For the CDR3, the DNA is TGTGCCTGTACCCGGGACGATGGAAACACCATATATTTT. Translated, it gives CACTRDDGNTIYF. The chain combines TRBV30 with TRBJ1-3; tentatively, D is TRBD1 (5 bases). Trimming removed 6 bases at V and 3 bases at J, with 12 bases between. Germline assignment: CDR1 GTSNPN and CDR2 SVGIG (reference sequence). The CDR3 length is 13 residues.

Here the CDR3 reads CASRITRNTEAFF. CDR3 in DNA: TGTGCCAGCAGAATTACCAGAAACACTGAAGCTTTCTTT. This chain joins TRBV7-2 and TRBJ1-1; D gene unclear. Germline V lookup: CDR1 SGHTA, CDR2 FQGNSA. CDR3 length: 13 residues. Trimming took off 6 bases at V and 2 bases at J, with 10 bases between the two ends.

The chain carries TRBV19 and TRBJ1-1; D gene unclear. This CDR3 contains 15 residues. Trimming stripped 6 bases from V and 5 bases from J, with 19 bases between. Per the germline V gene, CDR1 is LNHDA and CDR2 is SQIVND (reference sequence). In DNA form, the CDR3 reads TGTGCCAGTAGAGGTCTGGAAGGGCGCGGGACTGAAGCTTTCTTT. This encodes CASRGLEGRGTEAFF. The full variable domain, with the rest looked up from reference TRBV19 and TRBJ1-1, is DGGITQSPKYLFRKEGQNVTLSCEQNLNHDAMYWYRQDPGQGLRLIYYSQIVNDFQKGDIAEGYSVSREKKESFPLTVTSAQKNPTAFYLCASRGLEGRGTEAFFGQGTRLTVV.

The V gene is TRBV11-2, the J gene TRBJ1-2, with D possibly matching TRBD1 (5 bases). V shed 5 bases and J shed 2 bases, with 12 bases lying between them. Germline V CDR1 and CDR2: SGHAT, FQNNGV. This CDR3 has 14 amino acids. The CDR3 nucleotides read TGTGCCAGCAGCCCCGGGACGGAAAACTATGGCTACACCTTC. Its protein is CASSPGTENYGYTF.

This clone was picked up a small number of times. CDR3 nucleotides: TGTGCCAGCAGCGTAGCTACCCAACAGGGGGGAAACACCATATATTTT. It encodes CASSVATQQGGNTIYF. This chain uses TRBV9 with TRBJ1-3; 7 bases line up with TRBD1. This CDR3 has 16 residues. The V segment lost 0 bases and the J segment 4 bases; nucleotides outside the gene matches: 7. Germline loops: CDR1 SGDLS, CDR2 YYNGEE.

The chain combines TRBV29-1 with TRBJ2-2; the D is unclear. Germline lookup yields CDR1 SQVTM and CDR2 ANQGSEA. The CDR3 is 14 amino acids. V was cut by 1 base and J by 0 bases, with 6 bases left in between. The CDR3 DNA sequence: TGCAGCGTTGAAGCTGTACCGAACACCGGGGAGCTGTTTTTT. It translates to CSVEAVPNTGELFF.

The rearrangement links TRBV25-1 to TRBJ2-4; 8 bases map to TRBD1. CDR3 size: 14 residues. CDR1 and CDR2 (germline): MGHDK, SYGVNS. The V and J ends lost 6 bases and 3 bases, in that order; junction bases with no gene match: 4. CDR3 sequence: CASSLDRDKNIQYF. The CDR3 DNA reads TGTGCCAGCAGCCTGGACAGGGACAAAAACATTCAGTACTTC.

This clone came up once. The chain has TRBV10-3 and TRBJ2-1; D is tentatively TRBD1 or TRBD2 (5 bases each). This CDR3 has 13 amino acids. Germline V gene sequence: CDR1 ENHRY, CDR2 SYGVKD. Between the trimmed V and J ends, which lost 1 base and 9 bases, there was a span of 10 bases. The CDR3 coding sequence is TGTGCCATCAGTGAGTACGGGGCTGGTGAGCAGTTCTTC. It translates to CAISEYGAGEQFF.

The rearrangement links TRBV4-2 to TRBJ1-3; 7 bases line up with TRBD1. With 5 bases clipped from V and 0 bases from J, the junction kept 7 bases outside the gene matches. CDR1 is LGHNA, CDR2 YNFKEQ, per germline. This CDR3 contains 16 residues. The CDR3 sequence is CASSEGQRNSGNTIYF. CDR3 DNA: TGTGCCAGCAGCGAGGGACAGCGTAACTCTGGAAACACCATATATTTT.

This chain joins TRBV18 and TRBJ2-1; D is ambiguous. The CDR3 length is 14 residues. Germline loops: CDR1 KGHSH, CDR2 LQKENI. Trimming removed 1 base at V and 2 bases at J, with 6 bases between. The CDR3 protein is CASSPLAAYNEQFF. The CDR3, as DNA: TGTGCCAGCTCACCACTTGCGGCCTACAATGAGCAGTTCTTC.

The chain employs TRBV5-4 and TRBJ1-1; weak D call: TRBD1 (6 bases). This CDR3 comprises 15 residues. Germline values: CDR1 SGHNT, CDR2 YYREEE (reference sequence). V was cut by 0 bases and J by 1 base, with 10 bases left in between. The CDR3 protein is CASSLEQGWNTEAFF. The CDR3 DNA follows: TGTGCCAGCAGCTTGGAACAGGGCTGGAACACTGAAGCTTTCTTT.

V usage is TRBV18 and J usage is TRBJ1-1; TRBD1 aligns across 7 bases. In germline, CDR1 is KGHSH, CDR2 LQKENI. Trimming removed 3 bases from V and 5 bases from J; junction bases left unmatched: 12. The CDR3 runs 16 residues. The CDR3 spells CASSPALRQGVTEAFF. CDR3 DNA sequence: TGTGCCAGCTCACCGGCCCTGCGGCAGGGGGTAACTGAAGCTTTCTTT.

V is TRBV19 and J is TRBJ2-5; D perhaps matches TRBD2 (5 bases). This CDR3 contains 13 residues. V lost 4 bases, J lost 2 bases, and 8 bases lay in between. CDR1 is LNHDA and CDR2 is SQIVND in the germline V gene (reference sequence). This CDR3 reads CASSSGLQETQYF. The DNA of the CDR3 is TGTGCCAGTAGTAGCGGGCTACAAGAGACCCAGTACTTC.

CDR3 sequence reads: CASSLVYGSDTEAFF. CDR3 in DNA: TGTGCCAGCAGCTTAGTTTACGGGTCCGACACTGAAGCTTTCTTT. The V and J genes are TRBV11-2 and TRBJ1-1; D unresolved. The CDR3 consists of 15 residues. The germline V gene has CDR1 SGHAT and CDR2 FQNNGV. Trimming stripped 1 base from V and 3 bases from J, with 12 bases between.

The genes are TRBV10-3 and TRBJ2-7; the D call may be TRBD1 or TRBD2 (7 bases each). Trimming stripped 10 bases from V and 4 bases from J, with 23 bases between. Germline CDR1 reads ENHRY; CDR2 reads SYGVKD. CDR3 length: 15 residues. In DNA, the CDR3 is TGTGCCACGCAAAAGACAGGGAGGGGAGGGTACGAGCAGTACTTC. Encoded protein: CATQKTGRGGYEQYF.

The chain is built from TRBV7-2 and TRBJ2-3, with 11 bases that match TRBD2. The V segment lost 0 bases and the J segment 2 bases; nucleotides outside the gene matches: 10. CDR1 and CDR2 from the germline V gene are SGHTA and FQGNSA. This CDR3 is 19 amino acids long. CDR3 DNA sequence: TGTGCCAGCAGCTTAGCGTCGGTAGCGGGAGGGCGAGACACAGATACGCAGTATTTT. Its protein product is CASSLASVAGGRDTDTQYF.

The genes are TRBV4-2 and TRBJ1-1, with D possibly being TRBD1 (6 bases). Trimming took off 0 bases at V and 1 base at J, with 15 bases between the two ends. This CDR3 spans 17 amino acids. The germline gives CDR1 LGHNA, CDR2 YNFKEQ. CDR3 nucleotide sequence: TGTGCCAGCAGCCAAGAAAGGAGGGGGGCGGGGAACACTGAAGCTTTCTTT. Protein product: CASSQERRGAGNTEAFF.

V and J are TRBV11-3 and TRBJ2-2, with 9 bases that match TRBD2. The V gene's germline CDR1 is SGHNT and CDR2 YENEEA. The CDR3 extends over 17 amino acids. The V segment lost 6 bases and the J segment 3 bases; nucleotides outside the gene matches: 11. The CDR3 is CASRSGIAGADTGELFF. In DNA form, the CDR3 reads TGTGCCAGCAGGTCCGGGATAGCGGGAGCCGACACCGGGGAGCTGTTTTTT.

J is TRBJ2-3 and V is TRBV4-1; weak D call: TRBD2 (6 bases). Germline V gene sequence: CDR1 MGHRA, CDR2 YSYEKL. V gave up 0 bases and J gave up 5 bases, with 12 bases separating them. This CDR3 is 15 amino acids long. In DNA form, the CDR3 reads TGCGCCAGCAGCCAAGATCCGGGAGTGGGAGATACGCAGTATTTT. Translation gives CASSQDPGVGDTQYF.

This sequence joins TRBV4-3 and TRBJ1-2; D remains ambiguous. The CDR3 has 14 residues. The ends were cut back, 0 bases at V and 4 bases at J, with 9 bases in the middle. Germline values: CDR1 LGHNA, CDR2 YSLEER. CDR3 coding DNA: TGCGCCAGCAGCCAAGATTTGGCGAGCTATGGCTACACCTTC. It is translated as CASSQDLASYGYTF.